These 23 T cell receptor beta chains were sequenced from one sample in a study of blood T cell repertoires in COVID-19. Method: immunoSEQ multiplex PCR; TCRdb's copy keeps in-frame clones and lacks some. The sample carries about 340,000 clones, about 90% recorded once. The source material was peripheral blood. Source of these receptors: a woman in her late teens or twenties who had recovered from COVID-19.

The J gene is TRBJ1-2, the V gene TRBV28, with 8 bases fitting TRBD1. V was pared by 6 bases and J by 4 bases, with 7 bases of the junction left unmatched. The CDR3 totals 14 residues. Germline V CDR1 and CDR2: MDHEN, SYDVKM. This CDR3 reads CASRKDRVGYGYTF. Written as DNA, the CDR3 is TGTGCCAGCAGGAAGGACAGGGTGGGCTATGGCTACACCTTC.

This sequence joins TRBV5-5 and TRBJ1-4; possibly TRBD1 for D (5 bases). Trimming pared 5 bases from V and 0 bases from J, leaving 14 bases between. Looked up from germline, CDR1 is SGHKS and CDR2 is YYEKEE (reference sequence). This CDR3 region has 16 residues. This chain's CDR3 is CASRGGLSATNEKLFF. The CDR3 DNA follows: TGTGCCAGCAGGGGGGGACTGAGTGCAACTAATGAAAAACTGTTTTTT.

This rearrangement joins TRBV11-3 to TRBJ2-5; 10 bases line up with TRBD1. CDR1 and CDR2 from the germline V gene are SGHNT and YENEEA. This CDR3 region has 15 residues. With V trimmed by 6 bases and J by 4 bases, 8 bases remained unmatched. CDR3 region: CASRDRGRLTETQYF. The CDR3 nucleotides read TGTGCCAGCAGAGACAGGGGGCGTTTAACAGAGACCCAGTACTTC.

V gene TRBV29-1 combines with J gene TRBJ2-6; no clear D gene. The CDR3 is 13 amino acids. The V gene's germline CDR1 is SQVTM and CDR2 ANQGSEA. V lost 4 bases to trimming and J lost 0 bases, with 4 bases between them. CDR3 sequence: CSVVLSGANVLTF. The DNA for the CDR3 is TGCAGCGTTGTTCTCTCTGGGGCCAACGTCCTGACTTTC.

The chain employs TRBV5-3 and TRBJ2-7, with 13 bases fitting TRBD2. TRBV5-3 is classed as an ORF, of uncertain function. J lost 6 bases, V lost 1 base, and 16 bases had no gene match. The CDR3 spans 19 residues. Written as DNA, the CDR3 is TGTGCCAGAAGCTTGAAGAAGGGACTAGCGGGGATTTTAGGGTGCGAGCAGTACGTC. Protein sequence: CARSLKKGLAGILGCEQYV.

V gene TRBV7-2 combines with J gene TRBJ2-1; unclear D gene. In germline, CDR1 is SGHTA, CDR2 FQGNSA. CDR3 length equals 14 residues. V was clipped by 1 base and J by 5 bases, with 9 bases between them. The CDR3 protein is CASSLGSLHNEQFF. The DNA for the CDR3 is TGTGCCAGCAGCTTAGGGAGCCTACACAATGAGCAGTTCTTC.

This chain joins TRBV5-1 and TRBJ2-2; the D gene is possibly TRBD1 (6 bases). The germline gives CDR1 SGHRS, CDR2 YFSETQ. Trimming shortened V by 0 bases and J by 10 bases, and 16 bases separated the two germline ends. CDR3 length: 15 amino acids. The DNA of the CDR3 is TGCGCCAGCAGCTTGGGGAGGTCAGGGGCCGAGGAGCTGTTTTTT. This translates into CASSLGRSGAEELFF.

J is TRBJ2-1 and V is TRBV5-1; D is perhaps TRBD2 (6 bases). This CDR3 has 13 amino acids. The V end was cut by 0 bases, the J end by 10 bases, with 11 bases between. The V gene's germline CDR1 is SGHRS and CDR2 YFSETQ. CDR3: CASSLERAGEQFF. CDR3 in DNA: TGCGCCAGCAGCTTGGAGCGGGCCGGGGAGCAGTTCTTC.

The CDR3: CASSPQGDTEAFF. CDR3 bases: TGTGCCAGCAGTCCACAGGGAGACACTGAAGCTTTCTTT. V is TRBV6-4 and J is TRBJ1-1, with a weak D call TRBD1 (6 bases). Trimming pared 5 bases from V and 3 bases from J, leaving 10 bases between. The length of the CDR3 is 13 residues. Germline CDR1 MRHNA, CDR2 SNTAGT.

The gene calls are TRBV19 and TRBJ1-4; 9 bases agree with TRBD1. The CDR3 runs 14 residues. CDR1 is LNHDA, CDR2 SQIVND, per germline (reference sequence). V was clipped by 6 bases and J by 4 bases; unmatched bases: 3. CDR3 sequence (DNA): TGTGCCAGTAGAGCGGGACAGGGTAATGAAAAACTGTTTTTT. Translation gives CASRAGQGNEKLFF.

This rearrangement joins TRBV5-1 to TRBJ1-1; D is perhaps TRBD1 (6 bases). The V gene lost 0 bases and the J gene lost 7 bases, with 16 bases spanning the gap. Germline CDR1 reads SGHRS; CDR2 reads YFSETQ. The CDR3 totals 15 residues. CDR3 bases: TGCGCCAGCAGCTTGGGGTCCCTAGACAGGAGTGAAGCTTTCTTT. This encodes CASSLGSLDRSEAFF.

This chain connects TRBV19 to TRBJ2-3, with 12 nucleotides matching TRBD2. Unmatched junction bases numbered 10, after V lost 5 bases and J lost 10 bases. The germline V gene encodes CDR1 LNHDA and CDR2 SQIVND (reference sequence). The CDR3 loop spans 15 amino acids. CDR3 residues: CASSSSGRALSPQYF. CDR3 sequence (DNA): TGTGCCAGTAGTTCTAGCGGGAGGGCCCTATCTCCGCAGTATTTT.

The V and J genes are TRBV25-1 and TRBJ1-1; 9 bases agree with TRBD1. Germline CDR1 reads MGHDK; CDR2 reads SYGVNS. V was pared by 5 bases and J by 4 bases, with 8 bases of the junction left unmatched. CDR3 size: 15 residues. CDR3 residues: CASSPDRGTGTEAFF. DNA for the CDR3: TGTGCCAGCAGTCCCGACAGGGGGACGGGCACTGAAGCTTTCTTT. The full variable domain, its missing parts supplied by reference TRBV25-1 and TRBJ1-1, is EADIYQTPRYLVIGTGKKITLECSQTMGHDKMYWYQQDPGMELHLIHYSYGVNSTEKGDLSSESTVSRIRTEHFPLTLESARPSHTSQYLCASSPDRGTGTEAFFGQGTRLTVV.

This chain uses TRBV6-5 with TRBJ2-1; the match to TRBD1 covers 8 bases. The V gene end was trimmed by 8 bases and the J gene end by 10 bases; junction bases not matched to a gene: 10. In germline, CDR1 is MNHEY, CDR2 SVGAGI. The CDR3 runs 13 residues. The CDR3 reads CASSRDRTHEQFF. CDR3 nucleotide sequence: TGTGCCAGCTCCCGGGACAGGACTCACGAGCAGTTCTTC.

In nucleotides, the CDR3 is TGTGCCAGTACTAGGCGACTAGCGGGGCTCTACGAGCAGTACGTC. This translates into CASTRRLAGLYEQYV. J is TRBJ2-7 and V is TRBV19; the match to TRBD2 covers 11 bases. The CDR3 extends over 15 amino acids. V gave up 7 bases and J gave up 3 bases; unmatched junction bases: 8. In germline, CDR1 is LNHDA, CDR2 SQIVND (reference sequence).

The rearrangement links TRBV5-3 to TRBJ2-5, with 14 bases identical to TRBD2. TRBV5-3 is known as an ORF, though its function is uncertain. After removal of 2 bases from V and 5 bases from J, the junction contained 20 bases not matched to a gene. The CDR3 contains 21 residues. The CDR3 protein is CARSLGPGDTGTSGSTETQYF. The CDR3 bases are TGTGCCAGAAGCTTAGGGCCCGGGGATACCGGGACTAGCGGGAGTACTGAGACCCAGTACTTC.

The chain joins TRBV27 to TRBJ2-1, with TRBD1 matching 9 bases. The CDR3 runs to 16 residues. The germline V gene encodes CDR1 MNHEY and CDR2 SMNVEV (reference sequence). Germline trimming cut 7 bases from V and 2 bases from J; bases unmatched to any gene: 9. The CDR3 DNA is TGTGCCAGCACTAAGACAGGGGGGTTCCCCTACAATGAGCAGTTCTTC. It translates to CASTKTGGFPYNEQFF.

This sequence joins TRBV5-1 and TRBJ1-1; 10 bases fit TRBD1. CDR1 SGHRS and CDR2 YFSETQ come from the germline V gene. The length of the CDR3 is 14 residues. V was clipped by 6 bases and J by 1 base; unmatched bases: 3. In DNA, the CDR3 is TGCGCCAGCATGACAGGGGGCACGAACACTGAAGCTTTCTTT. This gives the protein CASMTGGTNTEAFF.

In the case of this clone: In the same sample, other DNA sequences code for this CDR3. The chain joins TRBV28 to TRBJ1-2; D remains unclear. Germline CDR1 is MDHEN and CDR2 is SYDVKM. V lost 1 base and J lost 8, with 8 bases in between. The CDR3 runs 12 residues. The CDR3 loop reads CASSLSGYGYTF. The DNA of the CDR3 is TGTGCCAGCAGTTTATCGGGGTACGGCTACACCTTC.

The chain recombines TRBV7-7 with TRBJ2-1; D remains unclear. CDR1 SSHAT and CDR2 FNYEAQ come from the germline V gene (reference sequence). Trimming shortened V by 5 bases and J by 6 bases, and 14 bases separated the two germline ends. This CDR3 comprises 14 residues. This CDR3 reads CASSLVDRGNEQFF. CDR3 DNA: TGTGCCAGCAGCCTAGTCGACCGAGGCAATGAGCAGTTCTTC.

The chain is built from TRBV27 and TRBJ2-1; D is unclear. V was clipped by 2 bases and J by 0 bases, with 8 bases between them. CDR1 and CDR2 (germline): MNHEY, SMNVEV (reference sequence). The CDR3 extends over 15 amino acids. The CDR3: CASSLAASSYNEQFF. In nucleotides, the CDR3 is TGTGCCAGCAGTTTAGCCGCTAGCTCCTACAATGAGCAGTTCTTC.

This chain uses TRBV5-1 with TRBJ1-1; 7 bases line up with TRBD1. J gave up 1 base and V 5 bases, and 8 bases lay outside the gene matches. This CDR3 spans 15 amino acids. Germline V lookup: CDR1 SGHRS, CDR2 YFSETQ. The CDR3 protein is CASRRGPGGNTEAFF. In nucleotides, the CDR3 is TGCGCCAGCAGAAGGGGGCCAGGGGGGAACACTGAAGCTTTCTTT.

This chain's CDR3 is CASSPWSDRAKNIQYF. The CDR3, as DNA: TGCGCCAGCAGCCCATGGTCAGATCGAGCCAAAAACATTCAGTACTTC. The V call is TRBV5-1, the J call TRBJ2-4, with D unclear. In germline, CDR1 is SGHRS, CDR2 YFSETQ. The CDR3 runs 16 residues. V lost 4 bases to trimming and J lost 0 bases, with 14 bases between them. Combining the CDR3 with reference TRBV5-1 and TRBJ2-4 gives the whole variable domain KAGVTQTPRYLIKTRGQQVTLSCSPISGHRSVSWYQQTPGQGLQFLFEYFSETQRNKGNFPGRFSGRQFSNSRSEMNVSTLELGDSALYLCASSPWSDRAKNIQYFGAGTRLSVL.